This TCR beta chain was sequenced during a study of read filtering for tumor transcriptome and immune sequencing. Whole-study context: R-ISS stage counts were roughly 8 for I, 15 to 20 for II, 6 or 7 for III.

This clonotype was observed many times. V lost 9 bases and J lost 8, with 9 bases in between. The CDR3 consists of 11 residues. CDR1 KGHDR and CDR2 SFDVKD come from the germline V gene. This library used around 400 ng RNA and molecular barcoded adaptors spanning alpha/delta and beta/gamma chains. A single record per CDR3 protein comes from TCRdb applying MiXCR to the reads. The data show 100,000 to 150,000 distinct CDR3 sequences, roughly an eighth seen once. The rearrangement links TRBV24-1 to TRBJ2-2; D possibly matches TRBD1 or TRBD2 (5 bases each). This receptor was obtained from a donor aged 40 or over with multiple myeloma. Input material: a population of CD138-negative cells sorted from bone marrow. CDR3 protein: CATLGTGELFF. The CDR3 DNA reads TGTGCCACCTTGGGGACGGGGGAGCTGTTTTTT.